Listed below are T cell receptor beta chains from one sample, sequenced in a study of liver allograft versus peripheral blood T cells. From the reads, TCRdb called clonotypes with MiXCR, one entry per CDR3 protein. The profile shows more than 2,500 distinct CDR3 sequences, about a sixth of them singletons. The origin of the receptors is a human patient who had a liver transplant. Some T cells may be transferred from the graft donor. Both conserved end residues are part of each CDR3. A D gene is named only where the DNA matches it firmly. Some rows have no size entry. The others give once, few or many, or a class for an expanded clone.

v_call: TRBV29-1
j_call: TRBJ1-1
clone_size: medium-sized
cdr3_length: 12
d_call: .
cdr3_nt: TGCAGGACAAAGTCGGGAAACACTGAAGCTTTCTTT
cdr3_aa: CRTKSGNTEAFF

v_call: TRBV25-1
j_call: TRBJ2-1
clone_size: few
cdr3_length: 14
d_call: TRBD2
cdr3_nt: TGTGCCAGCAGTGTGGCTAGCGGAAACAATGAGCAGTTCTTC
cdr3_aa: CASSVASGNNEQFF

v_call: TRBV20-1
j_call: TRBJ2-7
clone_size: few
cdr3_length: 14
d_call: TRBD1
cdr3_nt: TGCAGTGCTAAAAAGACAGGGCTCTCCTACGAGCAGTACTTC
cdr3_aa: CSAKKTGLSYEQYF

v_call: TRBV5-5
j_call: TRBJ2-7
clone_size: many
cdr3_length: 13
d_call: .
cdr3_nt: TGTGCCAGCAGCACGACACCGTCCTACGAGCAGTACTTC
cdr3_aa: CASSTTPSYEQYF

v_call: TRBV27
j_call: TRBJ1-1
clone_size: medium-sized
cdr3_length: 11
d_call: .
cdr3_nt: TGTGCCAGCAATCGGGGAACTGAAGCTTTCTTT
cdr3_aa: CASNRGTEAFF

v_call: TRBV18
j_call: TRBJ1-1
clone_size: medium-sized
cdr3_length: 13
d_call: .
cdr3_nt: TGTGCCAGCTCGCCCGGGAGGAACACTGAAGCTTTCTTT
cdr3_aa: CASSPGRNTEAFF

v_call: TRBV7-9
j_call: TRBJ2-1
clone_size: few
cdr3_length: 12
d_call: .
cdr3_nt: TGTGCCAGCAGAGACAGATACAATGAGCAGTTCTTC
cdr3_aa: CASRDRYNEQFF

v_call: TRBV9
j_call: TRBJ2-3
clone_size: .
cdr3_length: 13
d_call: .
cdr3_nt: TGTGCCAGCAGCGTGGGGCTCACAGATACGCAGTATTTT
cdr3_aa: CASSVGLTDTQYF

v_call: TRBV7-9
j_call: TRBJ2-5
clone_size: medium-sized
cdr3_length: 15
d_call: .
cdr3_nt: TGTGCCAGCAGCTTGGACGACAGAGCAATCTTGATCCAGTACTTC
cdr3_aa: CASSLDDRAILIQYF

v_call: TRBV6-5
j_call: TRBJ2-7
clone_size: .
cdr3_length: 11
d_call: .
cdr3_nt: TGTGCCAGCAGTTACTCCGACGCTGTTTACTTC
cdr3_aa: CASSYSDAVYF

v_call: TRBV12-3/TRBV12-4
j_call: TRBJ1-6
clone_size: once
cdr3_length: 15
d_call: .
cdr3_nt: TGTGCCAGCAGTTTCCCGGGTCAGGGCGGGTCACCCCTCCACTTT
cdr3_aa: CASSFPGQGGSPLHF

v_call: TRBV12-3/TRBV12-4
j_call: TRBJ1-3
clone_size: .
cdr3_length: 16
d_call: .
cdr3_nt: TGTGCCAGCTCCCCCTCGGGGGGGGACTCTGGAAACACCATATATTTT
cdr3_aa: CASSPSGGDSGNTIYF

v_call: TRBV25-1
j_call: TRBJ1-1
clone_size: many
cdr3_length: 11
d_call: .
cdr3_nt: TGTGCCAGCGGAGGGGGGGCTGAAGCTTTCTTT
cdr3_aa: CASGGGAEAFF

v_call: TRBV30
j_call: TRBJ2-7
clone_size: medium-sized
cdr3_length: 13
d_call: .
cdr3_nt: TGTGCCTGGAGAGCGCTTCCGCCCAACGAGCAGTACTTC
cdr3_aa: CAWRALPPNEQYF

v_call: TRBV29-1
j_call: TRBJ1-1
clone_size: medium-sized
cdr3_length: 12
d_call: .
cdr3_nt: TGCAGCCCCAACCGACCGAACACTGAAGCTTTCTTT
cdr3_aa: CSPNRPNTEAFF

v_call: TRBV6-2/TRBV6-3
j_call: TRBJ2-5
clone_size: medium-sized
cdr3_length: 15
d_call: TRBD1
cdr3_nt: TGTGCCAGCAGTCAAGGGACAGGGGGCGGCGAGACCCAGTACTTC
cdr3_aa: CASSQGTGGGETQYF

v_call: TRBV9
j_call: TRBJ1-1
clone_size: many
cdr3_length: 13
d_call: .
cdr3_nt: TGTGCCAGCAGCGTAGCAGGCAGCACTGAAGCTTTCTTT
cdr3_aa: CASSVAGSTEAFF

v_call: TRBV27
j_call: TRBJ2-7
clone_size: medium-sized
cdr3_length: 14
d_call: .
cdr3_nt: TGTGCCAGCAGTGGGGGCAGGGGATCGTCCGAGCAGTACTTC
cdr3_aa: CASSGGRGSSEQYF

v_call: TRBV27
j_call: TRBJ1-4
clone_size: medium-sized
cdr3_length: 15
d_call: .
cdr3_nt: TGTGCCAGCGGAGGTCGGGACGGTCGTTGGGAAAAACTGTTTTTT
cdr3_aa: CASGGRDGRWEKLFF

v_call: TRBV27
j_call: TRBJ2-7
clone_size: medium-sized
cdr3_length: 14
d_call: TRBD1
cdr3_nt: TGTGCCAGCAGTTTTTCAGGGGGCTCCTACGAGCAGTACTTC
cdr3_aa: CASSFSGGSYEQYF

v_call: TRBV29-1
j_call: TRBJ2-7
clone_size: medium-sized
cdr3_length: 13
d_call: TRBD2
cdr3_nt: TGCAGCGTTGTGACTAGCGGCAGCCTCGAGCAGTACTTC
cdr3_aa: CSVVTSGSLEQYF

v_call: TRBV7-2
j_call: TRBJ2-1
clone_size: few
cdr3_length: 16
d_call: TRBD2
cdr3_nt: TGTGCCAGCAGCTTACGGGGCGAGGGCGGGGGGGATGAGCAGTTCTTC
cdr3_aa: CASSLRGEGGGDEQFF

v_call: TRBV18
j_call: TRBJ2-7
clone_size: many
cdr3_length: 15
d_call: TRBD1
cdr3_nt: TGTGCCAGCTCGCCCGACGGGACAGGGCACTACGAGCAGTACTTC
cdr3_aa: CASSPDGTGHYEQYF

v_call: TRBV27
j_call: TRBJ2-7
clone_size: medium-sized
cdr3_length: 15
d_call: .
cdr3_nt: TGTGCCAGCAGTCCATATCCCGGGACTGGGCACGAGCAGTACTTC
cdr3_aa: CASSPYPGTGHEQYF

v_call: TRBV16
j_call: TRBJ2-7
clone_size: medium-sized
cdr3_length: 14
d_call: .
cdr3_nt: TGTGCCAGCAGCCAGGTCCGGCGGGCCTACGAGCAGTACTTC
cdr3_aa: CASSQVRRAYEQYF

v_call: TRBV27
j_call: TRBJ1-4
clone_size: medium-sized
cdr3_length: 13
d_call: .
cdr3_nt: TGTGCCAGCAGTTGGAGGGTGGGAGAAAAACTGTTTTTT
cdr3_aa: CASSWRVGEKLFF

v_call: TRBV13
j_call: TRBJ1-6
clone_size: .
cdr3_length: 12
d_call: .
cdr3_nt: TGTGCCAGCACTACCCCAAAGGGTCCCCTCCACTTT
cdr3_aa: CASTTPKGPLHF

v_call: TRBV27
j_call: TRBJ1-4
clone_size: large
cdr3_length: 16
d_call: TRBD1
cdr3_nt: TGTGCCAGCAGTTTATCGTGGGGACAGTCTAATGAAAAACTGTTTTTT
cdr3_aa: CASSLSWGQSNEKLFF